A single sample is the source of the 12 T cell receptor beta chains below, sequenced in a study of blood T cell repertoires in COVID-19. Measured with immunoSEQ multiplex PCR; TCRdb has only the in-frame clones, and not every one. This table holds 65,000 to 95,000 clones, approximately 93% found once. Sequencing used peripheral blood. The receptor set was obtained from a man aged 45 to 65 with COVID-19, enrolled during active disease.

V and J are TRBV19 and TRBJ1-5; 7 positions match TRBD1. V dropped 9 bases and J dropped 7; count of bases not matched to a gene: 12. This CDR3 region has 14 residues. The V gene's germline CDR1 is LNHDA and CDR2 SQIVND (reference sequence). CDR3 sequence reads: CASREDRAQQPQHF. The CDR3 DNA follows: TGTGCCAGCCGAGAAGACAGGGCCCAGCAGCCCCAGCATTTT.

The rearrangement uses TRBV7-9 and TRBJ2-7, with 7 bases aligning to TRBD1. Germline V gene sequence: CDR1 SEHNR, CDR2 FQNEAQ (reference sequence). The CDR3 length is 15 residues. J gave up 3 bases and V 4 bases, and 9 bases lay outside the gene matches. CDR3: CASSSPKGQHYEQYV. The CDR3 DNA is TGTGCCAGCAGCTCTCCCAAGGGACAGCACTACGAGCAGTACGTC.

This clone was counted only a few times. The CDR3 DNA sequence: TGTGCCAGCAGCGAGAGACAGGGAAACTACAATGAGCAGTTCTTC. Translation: CASSERQGNYNEQFF. The chain couples TRBV5-6 to TRBJ2-1, with TRBD1 matching 7 bases. This CDR3 region has 15 residues. J lost 3 bases, V lost 4 bases, and 7 bases had no gene match. Germline V gene lookup returns CDR1 SGHDT and CDR2 YYEEEE.

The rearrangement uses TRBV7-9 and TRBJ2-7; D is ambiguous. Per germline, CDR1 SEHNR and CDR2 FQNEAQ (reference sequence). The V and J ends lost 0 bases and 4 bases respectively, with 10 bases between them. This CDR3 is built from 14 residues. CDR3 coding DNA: TGTGCCAGCAGCTTAGCGTCGCTAGGATACGAGCAGTACTTC. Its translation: CASSLASLGYEQYF.

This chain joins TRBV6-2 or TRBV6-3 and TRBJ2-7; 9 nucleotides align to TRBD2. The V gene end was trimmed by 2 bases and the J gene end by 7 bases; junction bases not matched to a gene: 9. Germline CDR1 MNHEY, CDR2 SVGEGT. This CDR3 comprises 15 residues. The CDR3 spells CASSYSLAGLGEQYF. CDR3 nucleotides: TGTGCCAGCAGTTACAGTCTAGCGGGACTAGGGGAGCAGTACTTC.

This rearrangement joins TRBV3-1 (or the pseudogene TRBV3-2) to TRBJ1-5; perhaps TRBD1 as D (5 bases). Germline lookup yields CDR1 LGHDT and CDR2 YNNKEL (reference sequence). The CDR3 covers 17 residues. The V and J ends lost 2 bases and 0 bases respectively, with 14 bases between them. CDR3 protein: CASSQRDSTYSNQPQHF. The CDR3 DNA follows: TGTGCCAGCAGCCAACGCGACAGTACCTATAGCAATCAGCCCCAGCATTTT.

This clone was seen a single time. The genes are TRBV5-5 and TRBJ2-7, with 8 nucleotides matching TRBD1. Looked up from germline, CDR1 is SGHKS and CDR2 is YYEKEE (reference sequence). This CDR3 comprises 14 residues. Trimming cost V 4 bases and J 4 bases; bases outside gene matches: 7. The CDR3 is CASSDRGNSYEQYF. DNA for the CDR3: TGTGCCAGCAGCGACAGGGGAAACTCATACGAGCAGTACTTC.

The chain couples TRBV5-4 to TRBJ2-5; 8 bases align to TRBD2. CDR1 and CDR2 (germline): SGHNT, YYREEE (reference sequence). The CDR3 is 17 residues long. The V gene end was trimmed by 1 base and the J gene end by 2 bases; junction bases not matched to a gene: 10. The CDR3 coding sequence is TGTGCCAGCAGCTTGACAGGTGCCGGGAGGGAGCAAGAGACCCAGTACTTC. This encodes CASSLTGAGREQETQYF.

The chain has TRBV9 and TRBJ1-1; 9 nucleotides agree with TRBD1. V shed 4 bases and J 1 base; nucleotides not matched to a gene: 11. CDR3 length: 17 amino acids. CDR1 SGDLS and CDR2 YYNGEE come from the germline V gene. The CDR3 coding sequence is TGTGCCAGCAGCCCTAAAACAGGGGGCCTTCCGAACACTGAAGCTTTCTTT. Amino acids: CASSPKTGGLPNTEAFF. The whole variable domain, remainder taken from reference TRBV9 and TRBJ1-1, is DSGVTQTPKHLITATGQRVTLRCSPRSGDLSVYWYQQSLDQGLQFLIQYYNGEERAKGNILERFSAQQFPDLHSELNLSSLELGDSALYFCASSPKTGGLPNTEAFFGQGTRLTVV.

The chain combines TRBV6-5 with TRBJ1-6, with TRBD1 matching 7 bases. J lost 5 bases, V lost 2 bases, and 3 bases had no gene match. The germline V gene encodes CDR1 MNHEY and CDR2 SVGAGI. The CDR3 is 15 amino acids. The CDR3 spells CASSYGTDNNSPLHF. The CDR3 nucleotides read TGTGCCAGCAGTTACGGGACAGATAATAATTCACCCCTCCACTTT.

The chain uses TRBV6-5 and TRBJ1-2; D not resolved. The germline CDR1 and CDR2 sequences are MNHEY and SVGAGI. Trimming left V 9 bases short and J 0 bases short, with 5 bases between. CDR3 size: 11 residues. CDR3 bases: TGTGCCAGTCTAGCTAACTATGGCTACACCTTC. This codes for CASLANYGYTF.

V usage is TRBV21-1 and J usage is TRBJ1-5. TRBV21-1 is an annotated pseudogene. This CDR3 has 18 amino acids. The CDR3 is CASSTRDGMAGFFQPQHF. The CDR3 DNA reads TGTGCCAGCAGCACCAGAGATGGGATGGCGGGGTTTTTTCAGCCCCAGCATTTT.